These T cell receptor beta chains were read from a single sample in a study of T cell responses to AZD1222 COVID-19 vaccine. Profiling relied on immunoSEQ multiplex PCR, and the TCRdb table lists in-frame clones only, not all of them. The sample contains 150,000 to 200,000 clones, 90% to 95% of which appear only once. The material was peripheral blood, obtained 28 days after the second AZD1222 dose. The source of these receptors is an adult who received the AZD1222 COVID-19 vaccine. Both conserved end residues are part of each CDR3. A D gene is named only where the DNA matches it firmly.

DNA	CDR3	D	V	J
TGTGCCAGCAGTGACGACAGGGGCAACACTGAAGCTTTCTTT	CASSDDRGNTEAFF	TRBD1	TRBV6-1	TRBJ1-1
TGTGCCAGCAGTTACGGGGGCCCGGGTAGCGGGGGGTCGTACGAGCAGTACTTC	CASSYGGPGSGGSYEQYF	TRBD2	TRBV6-2/TRBV6-3	TRBJ2-7
TGTGCCAGCTCACCGCAAGGTTTGGAGACCCAGTACTTC	CASSPQGLETQYF	NA	TRBV18	TRBJ2-5
TGTGCCAGTAGTATTCGGGGAAGGGACAGCAATCAGCCCCAGCATTTT	CASSIRGRDSNQPQHF	NA	TRBV19	TRBJ1-5
TGTGCCAGCAGTCCAGTCAATGAGCAGTTCTTC	CASSPVNEQFF	NA	TRBV6-5	TRBJ2-1
TGTGCCAGCAGCTTACCGGGACAGGGGAGCTCCTACGAGCAGTACTTC	CASSLPGQGSSYEQYF	TRBD1	TRBV5-6	TRBJ2-7
TGTGCCGGCGGGAAATCCGGACACTACGAGCAGTACTTC	CAGGKSGHYEQYF	NA	TRBV6-5	TRBJ2-7
TGCGCCAGCAGCTTGCAGGGCGATCAGCCCCAGCATTTT	CASSLQGDQPQHF	NA	TRBV5-1	TRBJ1-5
TGTGCCTGGAGTGTGTCTGGGGGGATCACTGAAGCTTTCTTT	CAWSVSGGITEAFF	NA	TRBV30	TRBJ1-1
TGCGCCAGCAGCTCTACGGGGGGGAGCTCCTACGAGCAGTACTTC	CASSSTGGSSYEQYF	TRBD2	TRBV5-1	TRBJ2-7
TGTGCCAGCAGTTTAAGTAGGGGGGCCCCGGGATACACTGAAGCTTTCTTT	CASSLSRGAPGYTEAFF	NA	TRBV28	TRBJ1-1
TGTGCCAGCAGCGTAGTTGGACGGGGGGACACAGATACGCAGTATTTT	CASSVVGRGDTDTQYF	TRBD2	TRBV9	TRBJ2-3
TGTGCCAGCACCCCAAGGGGACAGGGCTTTGGGAATCAGCCCCAGCATTTT	CASTPRGQGFGNQPQHF	TRBD1	TRBV5-8	TRBJ1-5
TGTGCCAGCAGTAGGCGGGCCTCGAAGGGGGAGACCCAGTACTTC	CASSRRASKGETQYF	NA	TRBV7-9	TRBJ2-5